The present T cell receptor (beta chain) was sequenced within a study of immune evolution from preneoplasia to lung adenocarcinoma. Assay used: immunoSEQ multiplex PCR; TCRdb lists only in-frame clones, some missing. The table includes 3,500 to 4,500 clones, around 86% detected once. V lost 3 bases to trimming and J lost 4 bases; unmatched junction nucleotides: 5. From germline, CDR1 is LNHDA and CDR2 SQIVND (reference sequence). There are 14 residues in the CDR3. The receptor's source is a donor older than 65 with lung adenocarcinoma. The chain combines TRBV19 with TRBJ2-7; 8 bases line up with TRBD1. The sequencing input was FFPE minimally invasive lung adenocarcinoma tissue. The DNA of the CDR3 is TGTGCCAGTAGTATCGGACAGGGCTGGTACGAGCAGTACTTC. Its translation: CASSIGQGWYEQYF.